The 21 T cell receptor beta chains below come from one sample, sequenced in a study of T cells in localized non-small cell lung cancer. Assay: immunoSEQ multiplex PCR; the TCRdb copy retains only in-frame clones and omits some. Found here are around 91,000 clones, 87% of them singletons; the top ten hold roughly 15%. Sequencing was performed on peripheral blood, taken before any cancer treatment. All receptors derive from a man aged 35 to 70 with stage I squamous cell lung carcinoma.

V gene TRBV4-1 combines with J gene TRBJ1-2; D may be TRBD1 (5 bases). The CDR3 spans 15 residues. Trimming left V 1 base short and J 8 bases short, with 17 bases between. From germline, CDR1 is MGHRA and CDR2 YSYEKL. The CDR3 DNA follows: TGCGCCAGCAGCCAAGTGCCCAGGGCAGTGGAGGGCTACACCTTC. The encoded protein is CASSQVPRAVEGYTF.

This clone was detected only once. The V gene is TRBV9, the J gene TRBJ2-1; the match to TRBD2 covers 7 bases. Trimming cost V 0 bases and J 9 bases; bases outside gene matches: 9. Germline assignment: CDR1 SGDLS and CDR2 YYNGEE. This CDR3 has 15 residues. Here the CDR3 reads CASSVGLAPLGEQFF. In nucleotides, the CDR3 is TGTGCCAGCAGCGTAGGACTAGCCCCCCTGGGTGAGCAGTTCTTC.

The chain is built from TRBV4-2 and TRBJ1-6; 7 nucleotides line up with TRBD1. V trimming: 0 bases; J trimming: 7 bases; junction bases outside the gene matches: 9. Per germline, CDR1 LGHNA and CDR2 YNFKEQ. This CDR3 has 17 amino acids. The CDR3 loop reads CASSQEGADRINSPLHF. The CDR3, as DNA: TGTGCCAGCAGCCAAGAAGGGGCGGACAGGATAAATTCACCCCTCCACTTT.

This chain uses TRBV10-3 with TRBJ1-3; TRBD1 matches 7 bases. V shed 3 bases and J 4 bases; nucleotides not matched to a gene: 9. The CDR3 loop spans 16 amino acids. CDR1 and CDR2 from the germline V gene are ENHRY and SYGVKD. This CDR3 reads CAISESMTGRGNTIYF. Written as DNA, the CDR3 is TGTGCCATCAGTGAATCTATGACAGGGAGGGGAAACACCATATATTTT.

This CDR3 is CASAPVGTYTDTQYF. Written as DNA, the CDR3 is TGTGCCAGCGCCCCGGTTGGAACCTACACAGATACGCAGTATTTT. The chain carries TRBV14 and TRBJ2-3, with unresolved D. Germline CDR1 is SGHDN and CDR2 is FVKESK. This CDR3 contains 15 residues. V gave up 8 bases and J gave up 2 bases, with 17 bases separating them.

V is TRBV5-1 and J is TRBJ1-2; 8 nucleotides match TRBD1. V lost 0 bases to trimming and J lost 8 bases; unmatched junction nucleotides: 15. The CDR3 has 17 residues. Germline V gene sequence: CDR1 SGHRS, CDR2 YFSETQ. The CDR3 sequence is CASSLAPIGQGGEGYTF. CDR3 DNA: TGCGCCAGCAGCTTGGCCCCGATAGGACAGGGAGGGGAAGGCTACACCTTC.

CDR3 sequence (DNA): TGTGCCAGCAGAGGGGACAGGCTTGCAACTAATGAAAAACTGTTTTTT. Its protein product is CASRGDRLATNEKLFF. The rearrangement links TRBV7-4 to TRBJ1-4, with TRBD1 matching over 8 bases. The V gene's germline CDR1 is SGHVT and CDR2 SQSDAQ. This CDR3 has 16 amino acids. Trimming at V came to 6 bases and at J to 0 bases, leaving 6 bases not matched to a gene.

This clone was detected only a few times. The chain is built from TRBV19 and TRBJ1-6, with 9 bases lining up with TRBD1. After removal of 7 bases from V and 6 bases from J, the junction contained 10 bases not matched to a gene. Germline V CDR1 and CDR2: LNHDA, SQIVND (reference sequence). CDR3 length: 16 amino acids. CDR3 coding DNA: TGTGCCAGTATGAAGAATTGGGACAGGGCTAATTCACCCCTCCACTTT. This codes for CASMKNWDRANSPLHF.

The chain combines TRBV5-4 with TRBJ1-6; the D gene is possibly TRBD1 (5 bases). The length of the CDR3 is 15 residues. Trimming stripped 4 bases from V and 1 base from J, with 9 bases between. The germline V gene has CDR1 SGHNT and CDR2 YYREEE (reference sequence). CDR3 region: CASSPEGSYNSPLHF. The CDR3 coding sequence is TGTGCCAGCAGCCCTGAGGGGTCCTATAATTCACCCCTCCACTTT.

CDR3 in amino acids: CASSLFGGLAKSQYF. CDR3 coding DNA: TGTGCCAGCAGTTTATTTGGCGGACTAGCAAAGTCCCAGTACTTC. V gene TRBV27 combines with J gene TRBJ2-5, with 8 bases identical to TRBD2. The CDR3 length is 15 residues. The germline gives CDR1 MNHEY, CDR2 SMNVEV (reference sequence). V trimming: 1 base; J trimming: 9 bases; junction bases outside the gene matches: 10.

This clone came up once. The chain carries TRBV4-2 and TRBJ2-7; 10 bases are shared with TRBD1. CDR1 and CDR2 (germline): LGHNA, YNFKEQ. The CDR3 length is 16 residues. V dropped 2 bases and J dropped 3; count of bases not matched to a gene: 7. DNA of the CDR3: TGTGCCAGCAGCCAACCTCGGGGACAGGGGATCTACGAGCAGTACTTC. It yields the protein CASSQPRGQGIYEQYF.

In this sample, this clone turned up once. CDR3 sequence: CASSLGIGDTQYF. The CDR3 DNA is TGTGCCAGCAGCTTGGGCATCGGGGATACGCAGTATTTT. V gene TRBV5-4 combines with J gene TRBJ2-3; no clear D gene. V was clipped by 0 bases and J by 6 bases, with 8 bases between them. Germline V lookup: CDR1 SGHNT, CDR2 YYREEE (reference sequence). The CDR3 extends over 13 amino acids.

The chain is built from TRBV6-1 and TRBJ1-1; D uncertain. Germline V CDR1 and CDR2: MNHNS, SASEGT. V was shortened by 11 bases and J by 3 bases, with 10 bases between the two germline ends. The CDR3 is 11 amino acids. As DNA, the CDR3 is TGTGCCGGTCTATCCTACACTGAAGCTTTCTTT. This encodes CAGLSYTEAFF.

A single count supports this clone. This chain connects TRBV6-6 to TRBJ1-3; D is unclear. Trimming took 6 bases from V and 4 from J, leaving 16 bases between them. CDR1 MNHNY and CDR2 SVGAGI come from the germline V gene (reference sequence). The length of the CDR3 is 15 residues. DNA of the CDR3: TGTGCCAGCAGCCTTCCTCAATTGACCGGAAACACCATATATTTT. It codes for CASSLPQLTGNTIYF.

The table lists this clone with a count of one. The chain has TRBV6-6 and TRBJ1-5; possibly TRBD1 for D (6 bases). Trimming left V 4 bases short and J 15 bases short, with 22 bases between. This CDR3 contains 14 residues. The germline gives CDR1 MNHNY, CDR2 SVGAGI (reference sequence). The CDR3: CASSFQPGHYTLHF. CDR3 in DNA: TGTGCCAGCAGTTTTCAACCGGGACACTATACTTTGCATTTT.

The genes are TRBV5-1 and TRBJ1-2; maybe TRBD1 (6 bases). Trimming removed 4 bases at V and 0 bases at J, with 10 bases between. The CDR3 is 14 amino acids. CDR1 and CDR2 from the germline V gene are SGHRS and YFSETQ. The CDR3 region is CASSQGGSNYGYTF. Written as DNA, the CDR3 is TGCGCCAGCAGCCAAGGGGGTTCTAACTATGGCTACACCTTC.

A word on this clone: The sample holds other DNA sequences that translate to the same CDR3. This chain joins TRBV5-1 and TRBJ2-1; the D is unclear. The CDR3 is made up of 13 amino acids. Trimming removed 4 bases from V and 1 base from J, with 6 bases in between. Looked up from germline, CDR1 is SGHRS and CDR2 is YFSETQ. CDR3: CASSSSSYNEQFF. CDR3 DNA: TGCGCCAGCAGCAGCAGTTCCTACAATGAGCAGTTCTTC.

The genes are TRBV7-9 and TRBJ1-4; D is unresolved. Trimming took 4 bases from V and 1 from J, leaving 13 bases between them. CDR3 size: 16 residues. Germline lookup yields CDR1 SEHNR and CDR2 FQNEAQ (reference sequence). The CDR3 is CASSSSIGRTNEKLFF. DNA for the CDR3: TGTGCCAGCAGCTCATCAATAGGGCGAACTAATGAAAAACTGTTTTTT.

The chain couples TRBV9 to TRBJ2-3; 7 nucleotides align to TRBD2. CDR1 is SGDLS, CDR2 YYNGEE, per germline. V was pared by 3 bases and J by 4 bases, with 11 bases of the junction left unmatched. There are 16 residues in the CDR3. CDR3 loop: CASSAGLDPRADTQYF. CDR3 sequence (DNA): TGTGCCAGCAGCGCCGGACTAGACCCCCGGGCAGATACGCAGTATTTT.

J is TRBJ2-5 and V is TRBV11-2, with TRBD2 matching over 7 bases. Trimming took 1 base from V and 5 from J; bases not matched to a gene: 10. In germline, CDR1 is SGHAT, CDR2 FQNNGV. This CDR3 comprises 16 residues. DNA for the CDR3: TGTGCCAGCAGCTTAGTAGAGGGAGGGAACGGGGAGACCCAGTACTTC. Translated: CASSLVEGGNGETQYF.

The gene calls are TRBV5-1 and TRBJ2-2; 9 bases are shared with TRBD1. Per germline, CDR1 SGHRS and CDR2 YFSETQ. This CDR3 has 15 amino acids. The junction had 4 bases not matched to a gene; V was cut back by 1 base and J by 6 bases. The CDR3 loop is CASSLLDRGAGELFF. For the CDR3, the DNA is TGCGCCAGCAGCTTGCTGGACAGGGGCGCCGGGGAGCTGTTTTTT.